Following are 18 T cell receptor beta chains from one sample sequenced in a study of T cell changes during pregnancy in multiple sclerosis. Clones were sequenced by immunoSEQ multiplex PCR, and TCRdb holds only the in-frame ones, with some missing. Of under 45,000 clones detected, about 92% appear once; the ten largest clones hold about 0.6%. Sequences were derived from CD4+ T cells from peripheral blood mononuclear cells, sampled in the third trimester of pregnancy. These receptors were collected from a female donor with multiple sclerosis, enrolled in a pregnancy study.

The chain joins TRBV18 to TRBJ2-5; TRBD1 matches at 8 bases. Per the germline V gene, CDR1 is KGHSH and CDR2 is LQKENI. V shed 3 bases and J 2 bases; nucleotides not matched to a gene: 2. The CDR3 is 14 amino acids. CDR3 protein: CASSPRTGQETQYF. The CDR3 region has the DNA TGTGCCAGCTCACCTCGGACAGGGCAAGAGACCCAGTACTTC.

There are a few counts of this clone. The chain couples TRBV18 to TRBJ2-7; no clear D gene. CDR1 and CDR2 (germline): KGHSH, LQKENI. The CDR3 length is 12 residues. Deletions cut 5 bases from V and 6 bases from J, with 11 bases between. The CDR3 coding sequence is TGTGCCAGCTCAGCATTGGGCACCGAGCAGTACTTC. Protein: CASSALGTEQYF.

J is TRBJ1-1 and V is TRBV19, with 8 bases matching TRBD1. Germline values: CDR1 LNHDA, CDR2 SQIVND (reference sequence). This CDR3 is 13 amino acids long. J was trimmed by 5 bases and V by 5 bases; bases with no gene match: 4. The CDR3 nucleotides are TGTGCCAGTAGTGCACAGGGGGTGACTGAAGCTTTCTTT. It encodes CASSAQGVTEAFF.

This clone has a handful of counts. The rearrangement links TRBV2 to TRBJ1-5; 8 nucleotides agree with TRBD1. Germline V gene sequence: CDR1 SNHLY, CDR2 FYNNEI. With V trimmed by 8 bases and J by 2 bases, 8 bases remained unmatched. The CDR3 extends over 15 amino acids. The DNA of the CDR3 is TGTGCCAGCGGCACACCGGGACAGGGCAATCAGCCCCAGCATTTT. It specifies CASGTPGQGNQPQHF.

V and J are TRBV4-1 and TRBJ1-2; 8 bases agree with TRBD1. With V trimmed by 3 bases and J by 4 bases, 7 bases remained unmatched. This CDR3 is 15 amino acids long. Looked up from germline, CDR1 is MGHRA and CDR2 is YSYEKL. The CDR3: CASSQTGATGYGYTF. The DNA of the CDR3 is TGCGCCAGCAGCCAGACAGGGGCCACTGGCTATGGCTACACCTTC.

The chain recombines TRBV29-1 with TRBJ2-2, with 7 nucleotides matching TRBD1. Losses at the gene ends were 7 bases for V and 6 bases for J; bases not matched to a gene: 8. This CDR3 has 13 residues. The germline CDR1 and CDR2 sequences are SQVTM and ANQGSEA. CDR3 sequence reads: CSASGGFAGELFF. CDR3 sequence (DNA): TGCAGCGCCTCAGGGGGTTTCGCCGGGGAGCTGTTTTTT.

The chain recombines TRBV18 with TRBJ1-2; D gene unclear. The CDR3 has 15 amino acids. V was trimmed by 2 bases and J by 4 bases, leaving 14 bases between them. CDR1 KGHSH and CDR2 LQKENI come from the germline V gene. The DNA of the CDR3 is TGTGCCAGCTCACCAGATTCAAGTCGCGGCTATGGCTACACCTTC. This sequence encodes CASSPDSSRGYGYTF.

The chain is built from TRBV21-1 and TRBJ1-1. TRBV21-1 is flagged as a pseudogene. The CDR3 is 14 amino acids. CDR3 sequence: CASSNSEGHTEAFF. The CDR3, as DNA: TGTGCCAGCAGCAATTCAGAGGGTCACACTGAAGCTTTCTTT.

CDR3 sequence reads: CASSLAGTDYNEQFF. In DNA form, the CDR3 reads TGCGCCAGCAGCTTGGCCGGGACAGACTACAATGAGCAGTTCTTC. The chain has TRBV5-1 and TRBJ2-1; 7 bases align to TRBD1. J was trimmed by 3 bases and V by 0 bases; bases with no gene match: 3. In germline, CDR1 is SGHRS, CDR2 YFSETQ. The CDR3 totals 15 residues.

This clone was seen more than once but under ten times. J is TRBJ2-7 and V is TRBV19; TRBD1 might be the D (5 bases). Germline CDR1 LNHDA, CDR2 SQIVND (reference sequence). Trimming pared 5 bases from V and 1 base from J, leaving 15 bases between. The CDR3 consists of 15 residues. Here the CDR3 reads CASSPTGPGSYEQYF. The CDR3 DNA follows: TGTGCCAGTAGTCCGACCGGGCCAGGGTCCTACGAGCAGTACTTC. The variable domain in full, completed from reference TRBV19 and TRBJ2-7, reads DGGITQSPKYLFRKEGQNVTLSCEQNLNHDAMYWYRQDPGQGLRLIYYSQIVNDFQKGDIAEGYSVSREKKESFPLTVTSAQKNPTAFYLCASSPTGPGSYEQYFGPGTRLTVT.

The chain joins TRBV18 to TRBJ1-2; 9 nucleotides align to TRBD1. Germline V gene lookup returns CDR1 KGHSH and CDR2 LQKENI. The CDR3 has 13 residues. V gave up 2 bases and J gave up 8 bases; unmatched junction bases: 3. The CDR3 DNA sequence: TGTGCCAGCTCACCAGGGACAGGGCAAGGCTACACCTTC. Translating gives CASSPGTGQGYTF.

The chain employs TRBV6-6 and TRBJ1-2; 9 nucleotides agree with TRBD1. This CDR3 comprises 14 residues. Germline V CDR1 and CDR2: MNHNY, SVGAGI (reference sequence). V trimming: 10 bases; J trimming: 2 bases; junction bases outside the gene matches: 8. CDR3 residues: CATRGTGRNYGYTF. The CDR3 DNA is TGTGCCACCAGGGGGACAGGGAGGAACTATGGCTACACCTTC.

This chain uses TRBV27 with TRBJ2-7, with D maybe TRBD1 (6 bases). Trimming took off 4 bases at V and 1 base at J, with 20 bases between the two ends. Looked up from germline, CDR1 is MNHEY and CDR2 is SMNVEV (reference sequence). The CDR3 has 17 amino acids. The CDR3 DNA reads as TGTGCCAGCAGTTCTACTTACAGGGTCGGTGGATCCTACGAGCAGTACTTC. Protein sequence: CASSSTYRVGGSYEQYF.

This chain uses TRBV27 with TRBJ2-1; 12 nucleotides align to TRBD1. The CDR3 extends over 16 amino acids. Germline assignment: CDR1 MNHEY and CDR2 SMNVEV (reference sequence). V lost 2 bases to trimming and J lost 7 bases; unmatched junction nucleotides: 6. The CDR3 coding sequence is TGTGCCAGCAGTTTAAGGGGACAGGGGGCTCGGAATGAGCAGTTCTTC. Amino acids: CASSLRGQGARNEQFF.

The V call is TRBV4-3, the J call TRBJ2-3, with TRBD2 matching 9 bases. Per the germline V gene, CDR1 is LGHNA and CDR2 is YSLEER. J was trimmed by 2 bases and V by 5 bases; bases with no gene match: 8. The CDR3 totals 16 residues. CDR3 nucleotide sequence: TGCGCCAGCAGCGGGATAGCGGGGGTCTCCACAGATACGCAGTATTTT. Translating gives CASSGIAGVSTDTQYF.

The chain joins TRBV25-1 to TRBJ1-1; 9 bases agree with TRBD1. The CDR3 covers 16 residues. Germline values: CDR1 MGHDK, CDR2 SYGVNS. Trimming took 5 bases from V and 4 from J; bases not matched to a gene: 11. CDR3: CASSHQTGGRGTEAFF. As DNA, the CDR3 is TGTGCCAGCAGTCACCAGACAGGGGGGCGCGGCACTGAAGCTTTCTTT.

This clone was seen more than once but under ten times. The V and J genes are TRBV5-3 and TRBJ1-4; 7 bases map to TRBD1. TRBV5-3 falls under the ORF class, with uncertain function. CDR3 length equals 16 residues. V lost 5 bases, J lost 0 bases, and 7 bases stayed unmatched. Written as DNA, the CDR3 is TGTGCCAGAAGGTTTGGGACAGACTCAACTAATGAAAAACTGTTTTTT. It is translated as CARRFGTDSTNEKLFF.

This sequence joins TRBV4-1 and TRBJ2-1; 9 bases are a match to TRBD2. The V and J ends lost 2 bases and 7 bases, in that order; junction bases with no gene match: 6. The germline V gene has CDR1 MGHRA and CDR2 YSYEKL. The CDR3 is 15 residues long. CDR3 loop: CASSQNGLAKNEQFF. The DNA for the CDR3 is TGCGCCAGCAGCCAAAATGGACTAGCGAAGAATGAGCAGTTCTTC.